A single sample is the source of the 32 T cell receptor beta chains below, sequenced in a study of blood T cell repertoires in COVID-19. TCRdb's table, derived via immunoSEQ multiplex PCR, lists solely in-frame clones and lacks some. The sample includes about 25,000 clones, about 89% of them seen just once. Sequenced sample: peripheral blood. These receptors originate from a man between 65 and 79 years old with acute or convalescent COVID-19.

This clone was found once. The CDR3 DNA sequence: TGTGCCAGCAGCCAGGACAGTCGGGACGAGCAGTACTTC. This gives the protein CASSQDSRDEQYF. The V gene is TRBV2, the J gene TRBJ2-7, with a possible D match to TRBD1 (6 bases). CDR1 is SNHLY, CDR2 FYNNEI, per germline. Trimming stripped 6 bases from V and 5 bases from J, with 14 bases between. The CDR3 has 13 amino acids.

The V gene is TRBV28, the J gene TRBJ1-2, with D perhaps matching TRBD1 (6 bases). Germline CDR1 MDHEN, CDR2 SYDVKM. The CDR3 sequence is 14 residues long. V was cut by 5 bases and J by 2 bases, with 12 bases left in between. The CDR3 sequence: CASSPPQGNYGYTF. The CDR3 DNA sequence: TGTGCCAGCAGTCCCCCTCAGGGGAACTATGGCTACACCTTC.

The V call is TRBV24-1, the J call TRBJ2-1, with a weak D call TRBD2 (6 bases). The germline V gene encodes CDR1 KGHDR and CDR2 SFDVKD. The CDR3 spans 15 residues. The V end lost 0 bases, the J end lost 5 bases, and 10 bases lay between the germline ends. CDR3 residues: CATSDLRGTHNEQFF. In DNA form, the CDR3 reads TGTGCCACCAGTGATTTGCGCGGGACCCACAATGAGCAGTTCTTC.

The chain is built from TRBV28 and TRBJ2-3; 7 bases line up with TRBD2. The CDR3 has 14 residues. J was trimmed by 1 base and V by 7 bases; bases with no gene match: 5. Germline V gene data show CDR1 as MDHEN and CDR2 as SYDVKM. CDR3: CASIRAGGTDTQYF. The CDR3, as DNA: TGTGCCAGCATCCGGGCGGGGGGCACAGATACGCAGTATTTT. Looking up the rest from reference TRBV28 and TRBJ2-3 gives the full variable domain: DVKVTQSSRYLVKRTGEKVFLECVQDMDHENMFWYRQDPGLGLRLIYFSYDVKMKEKGDIPEGYSVSREKKERFSLILESASTNQTSMYLCASIRAGGTDTQYFGPGTRLTVL.

This chain's CDR3 is CASSLDPGSNQPQHF. In DNA form, the CDR3 reads TGCGCCAGCAGCTTGGACCCAGGAAGTAATCAGCCCCAGCATTTT. The chain links TRBV5-1 to TRBJ1-5; D is undetermined. The CDR3 has 15 amino acids. V was shortened by 0 bases and J by 4 bases, with 11 bases between the two germline ends. Looked up from germline, CDR1 is SGHRS and CDR2 is YFSETQ.

This clone showed up just a few times. The V call is TRBV15, the J call TRBJ2-1, with a tentative D call TRBD1 (5 bases). V was pared by 3 bases and J by 6 bases, with 18 bases between. The CDR3 covers 16 residues. CDR1 is LNHNV, CDR2 YYDKDF, per germline (reference sequence). The CDR3 loop reads CATSSRQLSRANEQFF. CDR3 bases: TGTGCCACCAGCAGTAGACAGTTGAGTAGGGCCAATGAGCAGTTCTTC.

The gene calls are TRBV29-1 and TRBJ1-5, with 12 bases lining up with TRBD1. CDR3 size: 15 residues. With 6 bases clipped from V and 5 bases from J, the junction kept 8 bases outside the gene matches. The germline V gene has CDR1 SQVTM and CDR2 ANQGSEA. The CDR3 here is CSVIGTGGADQPQHF. The DNA for the CDR3 is TGCAGCGTCATCGGGACAGGGGGCGCCGATCAGCCCCAGCATTTT.

V and J are TRBV7-2 and TRBJ2-5; 8 bases are shared with TRBD2. Germline V CDR1 and CDR2: SGHTA, FQGNSA. V dropped 8 bases and J dropped 1; count of bases not matched to a gene: 9. The length of the CDR3 is 15 residues. The CDR3 nucleotides read TGTGCCAGCGGAGAGACCGGGACTAGCCAAGAGACCCAGTACTTC. Amino acids: CASGETGTSQETQYF.

The V call is TRBV9, the J call TRBJ2-7; 9 bases align to TRBD2. The CDR3 consists of 14 residues. V lost 3 bases, J lost 3 bases, and 4 bases stayed unmatched. CDR1 is SGDLS, CDR2 YYNGEE, per germline. The CDR3 sequence: CASSDERGVYEQYF. The CDR3 bases are TGTGCCAGCAGCGATGAGCGGGGGGTCTACGAGCAGTACTTC.

V gene TRBV21-1 combines with J gene TRBJ2-7; TRBD1 reflects the table's D call only, with no check against the DNA. TRBV21-1 is assigned pseudogene status. The CDR3 has 15 residues. The CDR3 loop reads CASREKGVFTYEQYF. CDR3 in DNA: TGTGCCAGCAGGGAAAAGGGGGTCTTTACCTACGAGCAGTACTTC.

The J gene is TRBJ2-2, the V gene TRBV19, with D uncertain. Germline V gene data show CDR1 as LNHDA and CDR2 as SQIVND (reference sequence). V was shortened by 6 bases and J by 0 bases, with 8 bases between the two germline ends. The CDR3 is 14 amino acids. In DNA form, the CDR3 reads TGTGCCAGTAGCCTGAGGTCGAACACCGGGGAGCTGTTTTTT. It is translated as CASSLRSNTGELFF.

This chain uses TRBV4-1 with TRBJ2-1, with TRBD2 matching 7 bases. Germline trimming cut 1 base from V and 7 bases from J; bases unmatched to any gene: 7. The CDR3 runs 15 residues. CDR1 MGHRA and CDR2 YSYEKL come from the germline V gene. DNA for the CDR3: TGCGCCAGCAGCCAAGGGACTAGAGATACGAATGAGCAGTTCTTC. It yields the protein CASSQGTRDTNEQFF.

The gene calls are TRBV2 and TRBJ2-1; 12 nucleotides align to TRBD2. The junction had 5 bases not matched to a gene; V was cut back by 0 bases and J by 5 bases. CDR1 is SNHLY and CDR2 is FYNNEI in the germline V gene. The CDR3 extends over 17 amino acids. CDR3 region: CASSEARASGRDNEQFF. The CDR3 DNA follows: TGTGCCAGCAGTGAAGCGCGGGCTAGCGGGAGGGACAATGAGCAGTTCTTC.

This clone was recorded a few times. The V gene is TRBV18, the J gene TRBJ1-2; D perhaps matches TRBD1 (5 bases). This CDR3 is built from 14 residues. The germline CDR1 and CDR2 sequences are KGHSH and LQKENI. Trimming took off 2 bases at V and 7 bases at J, with 14 bases between the two ends. The CDR3 protein is CASSPSAREVGYTF. CDR3 DNA sequence: TGTGCCAGCTCACCAAGCGCCAGGGAGGTTGGCTACACCTTC.

This clone was seen just once. The chain couples TRBV28 to TRBJ1-6; D not resolved. The CDR3 loop spans 17 amino acids. CDR1 is MDHEN and CDR2 is SYDVKM in the germline V gene. V was cut by 7 bases and J by 0 bases, with 16 bases left in between. CDR3 amino acids: CASTDSGSYSYNSPLHF. CDR3 sequence (DNA): TGTGCCAGCACCGATTCGGGGTCATACTCCTATAATTCACCCCTCCACTTT.

This sequence joins TRBV5-1 and TRBJ2-5, with D unclear. There are 13 residues in the CDR3. The V and J ends lost 5 bases and 3 bases respectively, with 11 bases between them. The germline CDR1 and CDR2 sequences are SGHRS and YFSETQ. CDR3 bases: TGCGCCAGCAGTAGAATTGAGGAAGAGACCCAGTACTTC. It is translated as CASSRIEEETQYF.

The rearrangement joins TRBV20-1 to TRBJ1-2; no definite D call. Germline assignment: CDR1 DFQATT and CDR2 SNEGSKA (reference sequence). V gave up 3 bases and J gave up 0 bases, with 11 bases separating them. There are 14 residues in the CDR3. CDR3 in amino acids: CSASAAGANYGYTF. In DNA form, the CDR3 reads TGCAGTGCTAGTGCGGCAGGCGCTAACTATGGCTACACCTTC.

The chain uses TRBV28 and TRBJ1-2; 10 positions agree with TRBD1. Germline CDR1 and CDR2: MDHEN and SYDVKM. The CDR3 loop spans 13 amino acids. V lost 3 bases to trimming and J lost 5 bases; unmatched junction nucleotides: 0. The CDR3 loop is CASSLGQGYGYTF. CDR3 in DNA: TGTGCCAGCAGTTTGGGACAGGGGTATGGCTACACCTTC.

The J gene is TRBJ2-7, the V gene TRBV5-1; 13 bases are a match to TRBD2. Germline lookup yields CDR1 SGHRS and CDR2 YFSETQ. V was pared by 5 bases and J by 1 base, with 6 bases of the junction left unmatched. There are 16 residues in the CDR3. DNA for the CDR3: TGCGCCAGCAGAAGGACTAGCGGGAGCGCGTCCTACGAGCAGTACTTC. As protein: CASRRTSGSASYEQYF.

The J gene is TRBJ2-1, the V gene TRBV7-6; perhaps TRBD1 as D (5 bases). With 5 bases removed from V and 8 bases from J, the gap between germline ends came to 16 bases. This CDR3 has 14 amino acids. The V gene's germline CDR1 is SGHVS and CDR2 FNYEAQ. The CDR3, as DNA: TGTGCCAGCAGCCGAAGGACCGACAGCTATGAGCAGTTCTTC. It encodes CASSRRTDSYEQFF.

The chain employs TRBV6-5 and TRBJ1-4; no reliable D call. The V and J ends lost 7 bases and 4 bases respectively, with 16 bases between them. The CDR3 sequence is 15 residues long. CDR1 is MNHEY, CDR2 SVGAGI, per germline. The CDR3 sequence: CASTENWAGNEKLFF. The CDR3 DNA follows: TGTGCCAGCACGGAAAACTGGGCCGGTAATGAAAAACTGTTTTTT.

The sample holds one count of this clone. J is TRBJ2-5 and V is TRBV24-1, with D maybe TRBD1 (5 bases). Germline V gene lookup returns CDR1 KGHDR and CDR2 SFDVKD. The ends were cut back, 5 bases at V and 3 bases at J, with 12 bases in the middle. The CDR3 has 14 residues. Here the CDR3 DNA reads TGTGCCACCAGTGGGGGCCCACTAAAAGAGACCCAGTACTTC. Amino acids: CATSGGPLKETQYF.

This clone was picked up a small number of times. V gene TRBV7-8 combines with J gene TRBJ2-3; possibly TRBD2 for D (6 bases). Per the germline V gene, CDR1 is SGHVS and CDR2 is FQNEAQ. V lost 5 bases and J lost 4, with 13 bases in between. The CDR3 covers 14 residues. The CDR3 here is CASSDTSIADTQYF. Here the CDR3 DNA reads TGTGCCAGCAGCGACACTAGCATCGCAGATACGCAGTATTTT.

The count of this clone is one. The chain has TRBV7-6 and TRBJ2-7; TRBD1 agrees at 8 bases. CDR1 is SGHVS, CDR2 FNYEAQ, per germline. With V trimmed by 5 bases and J by 7 bases, 16 bases remained unmatched. The length of the CDR3 is 16 residues. The CDR3 protein is CASSTTGVPLMGEQYF. The CDR3 coding sequence is TGTGCCAGCAGCACGACAGGGGTTCCCCTAATGGGAGAGCAGTACTTC.

The rearrangement uses TRBV11-2 and TRBJ2-1, with D tentatively TRBD2 (7 bases). Germline V gene lookup returns CDR1 SGHAT and CDR2 FQNNGV. The CDR3 extends over 16 amino acids. V was trimmed by 1 base and J by 6 bases, leaving 16 bases between them. The CDR3 region is CASSLATGGFVNEQFF. CDR3 in DNA: TGTGCCAGCAGCTTAGCTACGGGGGGCTTCGTCAATGAGCAGTTCTTC.

The gene calls are TRBV5-1 and TRBJ2-1; perhaps TRBD1 as D (6 bases). CDR1 and CDR2 from the germline V gene are SGHRS and YFSETQ. This CDR3 region has 16 residues. V gave up 4 bases and J gave up 0 bases, with 14 bases separating them. CDR3 in amino acids: CASSPRLGGSYNEQFF. CDR3 in DNA: TGCGCCAGCAGCCCTCGCTTAGGGGGCTCCTACAATGAGCAGTTCTTC.

The chain joins TRBV29-1 to TRBJ2-7, with D hard to call. Germline CDR1 reads SQVTM; CDR2 reads ANQGSEA. Trimming removed 5 bases at V and 2 bases at J, with 10 bases between. This CDR3 has 12 amino acids. CDR3 in DNA: TGCAGCGTTCAGGCTGGTCCCTACGAGCAGTACTTC. It translates to CSVQAGPYEQYF.

This clone was recorded only once. The chain employs TRBV9 and TRBJ1-2, with TRBD1 as a possible D gene (5 bases). Germline CDR1 is SGDLS and CDR2 is YYNGEE. The CDR3 sequence is 14 residues long. Between the trimmed V and J ends, which lost 0 bases and 4 bases, there was a span of 10 bases. The CDR3 DNA is TGTGCCAGCAGCGTAGTACCAGGGATCTATGGCTACACCTTC. Residues: CASSVVPGIYGYTF.

J is TRBJ2-7 and V is TRBV11-2, with D tentatively TRBD2 (5 bases). This CDR3 has 14 residues. Germline V gene sequence: CDR1 SGHAT, CDR2 FQNNGV. V was cut by 5 bases and J by 7 bases, with 18 bases left in between. The DNA for the CDR3 is TGTGCCAGCAGCCTCGGCCCCCCGGGAAGAGAGCAGTACTTC. This gives the protein CASSLGPPGREQYF.

V and J are TRBV18 and TRBJ2-2; D unresolved. The CDR3 sequence is 14 residues long. Deletions cut 4 bases from V and 5 bases from J, with 11 bases between. Germline V gene lookup returns CDR1 KGHSH and CDR2 LQKENI. The CDR3 DNA follows: TGTGCCAGCTCACGCGGCAGCAAGACCGGGGAGCTGTTTTTT. It yields the protein CASSRGSKTGELFF.

The chain uses TRBV28 and TRBJ2-2; 8 nucleotides agree with TRBD1. The CDR3 totals 17 residues. Trimming removed 2 bases from V and 1 base from J; junction bases left unmatched: 6. From germline, CDR1 is MDHEN and CDR2 SYDVKM. CDR3 in amino acids: CASSLPETGVNTGELFF. CDR3 nucleotide sequence: TGTGCCAGCAGTTTACCGGAGACAGGGGTGAACACCGGGGAGCTGTTTTTT.

In its sample, this clone was seen once. The V call is TRBV28, the J call TRBJ1-6; 8 bases fit TRBD1. Looked up from germline, CDR1 is MDHEN and CDR2 is SYDVKM. The CDR3 length is 15 residues. V shed 4 bases and J 7 bases; nucleotides not matched to a gene: 6. The CDR3 DNA is TGTGCCAGCAGTTGGGACAGGTCGGGAAATTCACCCCTCCACTTT. This encodes CASSWDRSGNSPLHF.